The 30 T cell receptor beta chains below come from one sample, sequenced in a study of CD8+ T cells in alopecia areata. Extracted from the samples, RNA was reverse transcribed into cDNA to serve as the sequencing template. TCRdb's table, derived via immunoSEQ multiplex PCR, lists solely in-frame clones and lacks some. This sample comprises some 1,700 clones, none seen once only. Sequencing was carried out using lesional skin. The receptors originated from a C3H/HeJ mouse with alopecia areata. The strain's MHC haplotype is H2-k.

This clone was observed many times. Gene labels here are mouse ones. The CDR3 here is CASSQDHRGQEVFF. CDR3 bases read: TGTGCCAGCAGCCAAGATCACAGGGGGCAA. The V gene is TRBV5, the J gene TRBJ1-1; 9 positions match TRBD1. The sequenced fragment ends 4 residues before the CDR3 boundary, so the rest is inferred from the germline J gene. The CDR3 runs 14 residues. Germline loops: CDR1 LGHNA, CDR2 YNLKQL (reference sequence).

This clone is medium-sized by share. Genes and germline are mouse. The read stops 4 residues short of the end of the CDR3; the missing end is completed from the germline J gene. This specimen includes other DNA sequences encoding the same CDR3. This chain links TRBV19 with TRBJ2-7, with 8 bases that match TRBD1. CDR3 length equals 15 residues. Germline values: CDR1 FNHDT, CDR2 SITEND (reference sequence). With 2 bases clipped from V and 0 bases from J, the junction kept 4 bases outside the gene matches. The CDR3 sequence is CASSIGTGGSYEQYF. The part of the CDR3 DNA that was read is TGTGCCAGCAGTATCGGGACAGGCGGCTCCTAT. Full variable domain (remainder filled in from reference TRBV19 and TRBJ2-7): GGIITQTPKFLIGQEGQKLTLKCQQNFNHDTMYWYRQDSGKGLRLIYYSITENDLQKGDLSEGYDASREKKSSFSLTVTSAQKNEMAVFLCASSIGTGGSYEQYFGPGTRLTVL.

This clone is classed as medium-sized. Here the gene names and germline are mouse. Read data end 4 residues before the CDR3 end; the end is taken from the germline J gene. This sample also contains other DNA sequences that code for the same CDR3. V is TRBV17 and J is TRBJ2-7; D might be TRBD2 (6 bases). The CDR3 spans 13 residues. Germline V lookup: CDR1 MNHDT, CDR2 YYDKIL. V lost 5 bases and J 0 bases, leaving 8 bases between the germline ends. This chain's CDR3 is CASSSGVSYEQYF. Incomplete CDR3 DNA: TGTGCTAGCAGTTCTGGGGTCTCCTAT.

This clone occurred many times. The gene symbols are mouse symbols. The observed sequence ends 4 residues before the CDR3 terminus, with the missing tail filled in from the germline J gene. The chain uses TRBV13-2 and TRBJ1-4, with 7 bases aligning to TRBD1. Unmatched junction bases numbered 6, after V lost 0 bases and J lost 4 bases. Germline V lookup: CDR1 NNHNN, CDR2 SYGAGS (reference sequence). The CDR3 is made up of 16 amino acids. This CDR3 is CASGDASRDSNERLFF. The CDR3 DNA, read in part, is TGTGCCAGCGGTGATGCATCCCGGGACAGCAACGAA.

This clone was detected ten times or more. Germline and genes here are mouse. The CDR3 DNA, read in part, is TGTGCCAGCAAGGGACAGGGTGCAGAA. Encoded protein: CASKGQGAE. The entire CDR3 is CASKGQGAETLYF. This chain joins TRBV13-1 and TRBJ2-3; TRBD1 agrees at 8 bases. The read comes to an end 4 residues before the CDR3 does, leaving the germline J gene to fill in the end. This CDR3 spans 13 amino acids. Looked up from germline, CDR1 is NSHNY and CDR2 is SYGAGN. The junction had 1 base not matched to a gene; V was cut back by 6 bases and J by 1 base.

This clone was picked up many times. The genes and germline here are from mouse. The DNA ends 4 residues before the CDR3 does, and the rest of the CDR3 is filled in from the germline J gene. The chain links TRBV14 to TRBJ2-2, with 8 bases fitting TRBD1. CDR1 and CDR2 from the germline V gene are SGHDT and FRDEAV. With 2 bases clipped from V and 2 bases from J, the junction kept 2 bases outside the gene matches. The CDR3 length is 15 residues. CDR3 sequence reads: CASSLGTGNTGQLYF. CDR3 bases read: TGTGCCAGCAGTTTGGGGACAGGCAACACCGGG. The full variable domain, its missing parts supplied by reference TRBV14 and TRBJ2-2, is EAGVTQSPRYAVLQEGQAVSFWCDPISGHDTLYWYQQPRDQGPQLLVYFRDEAVIDNSQLPSDRFSAVRPKGTNSTLKIQSAKQGDTATYLCASSLGTGNTGQLYFGEGSKLTVL.

This clone was counted ten times or more. Gene and germline names: mouse. The CDR3 extends 4 residues past the end of the read, so its final part is completed from the germline J gene. This chain joins TRBV13-1 and TRBJ1-2; 7 bases are a match to TRBD1. Looked up from germline, CDR1 is NSHNY and CDR2 is SYGAGN. This CDR3 has 12 amino acids. The sequenced part of the CDR3 DNA is TGTGCCAGCAGTGGGGGACAGAAC. This gives the protein CASSGGQN. The complete CDR3 reads CASSGGQNDYTF.

In regard to this clone: TCRdb's protein and the translated DNA diverge at residue 10; the protein reported here is the translation of the DNA. The genes and germline here are from mouse. The read gets to within 3 residues of the CDR3 end, and the germline J gene fills in the rest. The chain carries TRBV13-3 and TRBJ1-3; D call uncertain. Germline V gives CDR1 NNHDY, CDR2 SYVADS. CDR3 size: 13 residues. The chain's CDR3 is CASIDRTGNALYF. The DNA read from the CDR3 is TGTGCCAGCATCGACCGGACTGGAAATGCG. Filled out from reference TRBV13-3 and TRBJ1-3, the complete variable domain reads EAAVTQSPRSKVAVTGGKVTLSCHQTNNHDYMYWYRQDTGHGLRLIHYSYVADSTEKGDIPDGYKASRPSQENFSLILELASLSQTAVYFCASIDRTGNALYFGEGSRLIVV.

This clone has a count of ten or more. Gene names are the mouse ones. The read is 4 residues too short to cover the CDR3 end, so that end is filled in from the germline J gene. The gene calls are TRBV5 and TRBJ2-2; 7 nucleotides align to TRBD1. Germline lookup yields CDR1 LGHNA and CDR2 YNLKQL (reference sequence). The CDR3 runs 14 residues. The J segment lost 4 bases and the V segment lost 5 bases, leaving 4 bases of the junction unmatched. CDR3 DNA (partial): TGTGCCAGCAGCAGCACAGGGGCCACCGGG. It yields the protein CASSSTGATG. The full-length CDR3 reads as CASSSTGATGQLYF.

Within the sample, this clone is medium-sized. Gene names refer to mouse genes. Sequencing ends 4 residues short of the CDR3 end; the germline J gene provides the rest. The chain is built from TRBV16 and TRBJ2-7; 8 bases fit TRBD2. CDR3 size: 15 residues. V lost 0 bases, J lost 3 bases, and 4 bases stayed unmatched. CDR1 and CDR2 from the germline V gene are SGHSA and FRNQAP. CDR3: CASSLDSDWGYEQYF. CDR3 DNA, as far as it was read: TGTGCAAGCAGCTTAGATTCTGACTGGGGCTAT.

This clone was seen only a few times. One end of the junction varies from germline; a read error may be responsible. Gene names and germline match the mouse. The sequenced CDR3 bases are TGTGCCAGCAGTGATGGCCTGGGGGGGCGC. It encodes CASSDGLGGR. The CDR3 in its entirety is CASSDGLGGRDYTF. The rearrangement links TRBV13-2 to TRBJ1-2, with a weak D call TRBD1 (6 bases). From the germline J gene comes the end of the CDR3, since the read stops 4 residues before it. CDR1 and CDR2 (germline): NNHNN, SYGAGS (reference sequence). This CDR3 comprises 14 residues.

With regard to this clone: At residue 16, the DNA translation does not agree with TCRdb's protein; the protein displayed here is the one encoded by the DNA. The listed genes are named as in mouse. The CDR3 end falls 3 residues outside the read, so it is completed with the germline J gene. The J gene is TRBJ1-3, the V gene TRBV13-1; the match to TRBD1 covers 9 bases. The CDR3 spans 19 residues. Germline-derived CDR1 and CDR2 are NSHNY and SYGAGN. CDR3: CTSSDAHRGRRDSGNPLYF. The part of the CDR3 DNA that was read is TGTACCAGCAGTGATGCTCACAGGGGGCGTAGGGATTCTGGAAATCCG.

This clone was detected many times. The listed genes are named as in mouse. From the germline J gene comes the end of the CDR3, since the read stops 4 residues before it. The rearrangement uses TRBV13-1 and TRBJ1-4, with TRBD1 matching 8 bases. The CDR3 length is 14 residues. Germline lookup yields CDR1 NSHNY and CDR2 SYGAGN. The part of the CDR3 DNA that was read is TGTGCCAGCAGTGATGGGACAGGGCGCGAA. This codes for CASSDGTGRE. The whole CDR3 region reads CASSDGTGRERLFF.

This clone has at least ten counts. Here the gene names and germline are mouse. With the read ending 4 residues before the CDR3 end, the germline J gene is used to fill in that end. This chain links TRBV1 with TRBJ2-2; 8 bases agree with TRBD2. The germline gives CDR1 NSQYPW, CDR2 LRSPGD (reference sequence). Trimming cost V 0 bases and J 0 bases; bases outside gene matches: 0. The CDR3 consists of 16 residues. This CDR3 is CTCSADWGANTGQLYF. Incomplete CDR3 DNA: TGCACCTGCAGTGCAGACTGGGGGGCAAACACCGGG.

This clone appeared many times. Each gene name is a mouse one. The DNA ends 4 residues before the CDR3 does, and the rest of the CDR3 is filled in from the germline J gene. The V and J genes are TRBV30 and TRBJ2-5; 10 bases align to TRBD1. Germline trimming cut 1 base from V and 3 bases from J; bases unmatched to any gene: 1. This CDR3 is 14 amino acids long. Germline CDR1 is SQVVS and CDR2 is ANEGSEA. Incomplete CDR3 DNA: TGTAGTTCTAGAGGGGACAGGGGTCAAGAC. This codes for CSSRGDRGQD. The CDR3 in its entirety is CSSRGDRGQDTQYF.

This clone was picked up a small number of times. TCRdb lists a protein that is different at residue 14 from the translated DNA; the protein given here uses the DNA translation. Mouse names are used for the genes. Read coverage stops 3 residues before the CDR3 terminus; the germline J gene supplies the remainder. The V gene is TRBV13-1, the J gene TRBJ1-6; 11 positions match TRBD1. TRBJ1-6 counts as an open reading frame of uncertain function. The V gene end was trimmed by 1 base and the J gene end by 5 bases; junction bases not matched to a gene: 5. This CDR3 has 17 amino acids. Germline V gene lookup returns CDR1 NSHNY and CDR2 SYGAGN. The CDR3 bases that were read are TGTGCCAGCAGTGATTCGGACAGGGGGCGGGATAATTCGCCC. Translated, it gives CASSDSDRGRDNSP. The entire CDR3 protein is CASSDSDRGRDNSPLYF.

In its sample, this clone was seen many times. Germline and genes: mouse. The DNA ends 4 residues before the CDR3 does, and the rest of the CDR3 is filled in from the germline J gene. J is TRBJ2-5 and V is TRBV19; D call uncertain. The CDR3 runs to 11 residues. The V gene's germline CDR1 is FNHDT and CDR2 SITEND (reference sequence). CDR3 protein: CASSQKDTQYF. CDR3 DNA, as far as it was read: TGTGCCAGCAGCCAAAAAGAC.

In this sample, this clone is medium-sized (0.01 to 0.1%). The germline and genes are mouse ones. This CDR3 reads CTCSADPDWGGTSQNTLYF. The CDR3 DNA, read in part, is TGCACCTGCAGTGCAGACCCGGACTGGGGGGGGACTAGTCAAAAC. This chain links TRBV1 with TRBJ2-4; TRBD2 aligns across 12 bases. The sequenced fragment ends 4 residues before the CDR3 boundary, so the rest is inferred from the germline J gene. The CDR3 runs to 19 residues. Germline V gene sequence: CDR1 NSQYPW, CDR2 LRSPGD (reference sequence). With V trimmed by 0 bases and J by 0 bases, 7 bases remained unmatched. Looking up the rest from reference TRBV1 and TRBJ2-4 gives the full variable domain: VTLLEQNPRWRLVPRGQAVNLRCILKNSQYPWMSWYQQDLQKQLQWLFTLRSPGDKEVKSLPGADYLATRVTDTELRLQVANMSQGRTLYCTCSADPDWGGTSQNTLYFGAGTRLSVL.

This clone showed up just a few times. At residue 16, TCRdb's protein disagrees with the DNA translation; the protein shown here derives from the DNA. Germline and genes here are mouse. The read is 3 residues too short to cover the CDR3 end, so that end is filled in from the germline J gene. The chain uses TRBV13-1 and TRBJ1-3, with 8 bases lining up with TRBD1. The CDR3 length is 19 residues. CDR1 NSHNY and CDR2 SYGAGN come from the germline V gene. CDR3 residues: CASSDGPRGRRDSENTLYF. The sequenced part of the CDR3 DNA is TGTGCCAGCAGTGATGGTCCCAGGGGGCGTAGGGATTCTGAAAATACG.

Comment on this clone: At residue 15, TCRdb's protein disagrees with the DNA translation; the protein shown here derives from the DNA. Gene names and germline match the mouse. The read is 3 residues too short to cover the CDR3 end, so that end is filled in from the germline J gene. The chain employs TRBV13-3 and TRBJ1-6; 11 nucleotides match TRBD1. TRBJ1-6 is treated as an ORF (open reading frame) with a function not yet certain. J lost 0 bases, V lost 1 base, and 3 bases had no gene match. The CDR3 runs to 18 residues. Germline V gene lookup returns CDR1 NNHDY and CDR2 SYVADS. The chain's CDR3 is CASSDSDRGHSYNSPLYF. The covered CDR3 bases are TGTGCCAGCAGTGATTCGGACAGGGGGCATTCCTATAATTCGCCC.

There are many counts of this clone. Genes here carry mouse names. The CDR3 end lies 4 residues beyond the end of the read and is filled in from the germline J gene. The chain recombines TRBV29 with TRBJ2-2; TRBD2 matches 9 bases. The CDR3 sequence is 15 residues long. Germline trimming cut 2 bases from V and 4 bases from J; bases unmatched to any gene: 2. CDR1 MSHET and CDR2 SYDVDS come from the germline V gene. Incomplete CDR3 DNA: TGTGCTAGCAGTTTACTGGGGGGGGGCACCGGG. This gives the protein CASSLLGGGTG. From start to end, the CDR3 is CASSLLGGGTGQLYF.

By frequency in the sample, this clone is medium-sized. The protein in this entry is translated from the DNA; at residue 15 it differs from the protein listed in TCRdb. The germline and genes are mouse ones. The read terminates 3 residues before the CDR3 end, so the remaining end is supplied by the germline J gene. The chain joins TRBV13-2 to TRBJ1-3; TRBD1 matches at 11 bases. Germline CDR1 NNHNN, CDR2 SYGAGS (reference sequence). This CDR3 comprises 18 residues. With V trimmed by 2 bases and J by 0 bases, 7 bases remained unmatched. The CDR3 protein is CASGEGDRGTHSGNTLYF. Incomplete CDR3 DNA: TGTGCCAGCGGTGAGGGGGACAGGGGGACCCATTCTGGAAATACG.

About this clone: The protein here is the DNA translation, as the TCRdb protein differs from it at residue 16. Genes and germline are mouse. The read falls 3 residues short of the CDR3 end, and the missing part is taken from the germline J gene. The V and J genes are TRBV13-1 and TRBJ1-3, with D tentatively TRBD1 (6 bases). V lost 2 bases and J lost 0, with 21 bases in between. CDR1 and CDR2 (germline): NSHNY, SYGAGN. The CDR3 totals 19 residues. CDR3 loop: CASSEGLGGRRDSGNTLYF. Partial CDR3 DNA: TGTGCCAGCAGTGAGGGACTGGGGGGGCGTAGGGATTCTGGAAATACG.

There are many counts of this clone. Mouse germline and gene names are used. The read is 4 residues too short to cover the CDR3 end, so that end is filled in from the germline J gene. The V call is TRBV1, the J call TRBJ2-4; a possible D gene is TRBD2 (7 bases). Germline values: CDR1 NSQYPW, CDR2 LRSPGD (reference sequence). The CDR3 spans 15 residues. V lost 0 bases and J 3 bases, leaving 10 bases between the germline ends. The CDR3 loop reads CTCSAEEGGQNTLYF. The DNA read from the CDR3 is TGCACCTGCAGTGCAGAAGAGGGGGGGCAAAAC.

Note on this clone: This probably arose from a read error, given a far larger clone one base away. The gene symbols are mouse symbols. With the read ending 4 residues before the CDR3 end, the germline J gene is used to fill in that end. The sample has other DNA sequences that encode this CDR3 too. The V and J genes are TRBV1 and TRBJ1-1; 7 bases line up with TRBD1. Per germline, CDR1 NSQYPW and CDR2 LRSPGD (reference sequence). The CDR3 loop spans 14 amino acids. After removal of 4 bases from V and 3 bases from J, the junction contained 5 bases not matched to a gene. This CDR3 is CTCSEGARYTEVFF. The part of the CDR3 DNA that was read is TGCACCTGCAGTGAGGGGGCACGTTACACA.

This clone is labeled medium-sized. Gene names and germline refer to mouse. The read ends 4 residues before the CDR3 terminus; that terminus is restored from the germline J gene. The chain has TRBV19 and TRBJ1-1; 11 nucleotides match TRBD1. The trim removed 6 bases at V and 4 bases at J, leaving 5 bases unmatched. The CDR3 length is 14 residues. The germline V gene encodes CDR1 FNHDT and CDR2 SITEND (reference sequence). CDR3 DNA (partial): TGTGCCAGCAACCCGGGACAGGGGGTCACA. Amino acid sequence: CASNPGQGVT. The whole CDR3 sequence reads CASNPGQGVTEVFF.

This clone occurred many times. These gene names are mouse names. Read data end 4 residues before the CDR3 end; the end is taken from the germline J gene. The chain combines TRBV14 with TRBJ2-2; 8 positions match TRBD1. Per the germline V gene, CDR1 is SGHDT and CDR2 is FRDEAV. CDR3 length equals 16 residues. V was pared by 1 base and J by 4 bases, with 6 bases of the junction left unmatched. The chain's CDR3 is CASSFRPGGRTGQLYF. CDR3 bases read: TGTGCCAGCAGTTTCCGGCCAGGGGGCCGCACCGGG.

In its sample, this clone ranks as large. Mouse gene names and germline throughout. The read ends 4 residues shy of where the CDR3 ends; the end is completed using the germline J gene. This CDR3 is also generated by other DNA sequences in the sample. J is TRBJ1-1 and V is TRBV13-1; the D gene is possibly TRBD1 (6 bases). V gave up 0 bases and J gave up 3 bases, with 9 bases separating them. Germline loops: CDR1 NSHNY, CDR2 SYGAGN. This CDR3 has 14 amino acids. The CDR3 spells CASSDAGQHTEVFF. CDR3 DNA, as far as it was read: TGTGCCAGCAGTGATGCAGGACAGCACACA.

This clone came up many times. Genes and germline come from the mouse. The observed sequence ends 4 residues before the CDR3 terminus, with the missing tail filled in from the germline J gene. This chain connects TRBV13-3 to TRBJ2-4, with D perhaps TRBD1 (5 bases). Germline V gene sequence: CDR1 NNHDY, CDR2 SYVADS. The CDR3 is made up of 12 amino acids. The CDR3 reads CASSARENTLYF. Partial CDR3 DNA: TGTGCCAGCAGTGCCAGGGAAAAC.

This clone is large. Mouse gene names and germline throughout. The read ends 4 residues early relative to the CDR3; the germline J gene fills the gap. Other DNA sequences in the same sample also yield this CDR3. The chain employs TRBV19 and TRBJ2-3; 11 positions agree with TRBD2. Germline V lookup: CDR1 FNHDT, CDR2 SITEND (reference sequence). The ends lost 5 bases at V and 0 bases at J; junction bases unmatched: 5. The CDR3 has 16 residues. The covered CDR3 bases are TGTGCCAGCAGGGACTGGGGGGCGCCTAGTGCAGAA. Its translation: CASRDWGAPSAE. In full, the CDR3 reads CASRDWGAPSAETLYF. Full variable domain (outside the CDR3, taken from reference TRBV19 and TRBJ2-3): GGIITQTPKFLIGQEGQKLTLKCQQNFNHDTMYWYRQDSGKGLRLIYYSITENDLQKGDLSEGYDASREKKSSFSLTVTSAQKNEMAVFLCASRDWGAPSAETLYFGSGTRLTVL.